The present T cell receptor (beta chain) was sequenced within a study of blood T cell repertoires in COVID-19. Study-wide background: The origin of the acute and convalescent COVID-19 samples was the United States, Italy and Spain.

Under the authors' procedure: Quantification of nucleated cells was approximated via reference gene primer amplification. Only in-frame clones appear in the TCRdb table, and some are missing; sequencing was by immunoSEQ multiplex PCR. V and J calls plus clone size are reproduced from that table; the DNA served to infer D and trimming. The data hold some 240,000 clones, with over 70% observed a single time. The CDR3 is made up of 14 amino acids. Germline V CDR1 and CDR2: SNHLY, FYNNEI. Trimming took 5 bases from V and 9 from J; bases not matched to a gene: 6. The chain couples TRBV2 to TRBJ1-6, with 8 nucleotides matching TRBD1. The origin of this receptor is a woman in her seventies with acute or convalescent COVID-19. Sample: peripheral blood. The CDR3: CASSRQGSGSPLHF. DNA of the CDR3: TGTGCCAGCAGTCGACAGGGGTCTGGTTCACCCCTCCACTTT.